The present T cell receptor beta chain was sequenced within a study of human T cells and chemical hapten exposure. Study as a whole: Weekly diphenylcyclopropenone doses were given to patients' scalps across the approximately 26-week study. Study outcomes and limitations: Against controls, expanded TCRs gave rise to significantly more large CDR3 similarity clusters.

About this clonotype: Antigen specificity is unknown.

Per the germline V gene, CDR1 is DFQATT and CDR2 is SNEGSKA (reference sequence). The CDR3 runs to 13 residues. The germline V and J ends were trimmed by 6 bases and 5 bases, with 16 bases remaining between them. In the library, unique molecular identifiers were attached to individual cDNA molecules. TCRdb independently ran MiXCR on the RACE reads; one entry per CDR3 protein. The table has roughly 380,000 distinct CDR3 sequences, roughly 4.6% seen once. Described time point: pre-sensitization, week 0. Specified treatment: therapeutic diphenylcyclopropenone sensitization with weekly scalp DPC. Each donor was an alopecia patient between 18 and 70 years of age who qualified for DPC.

Sequencing used whole blood, obtained in connection with sensitization to the hapten diphenylcyclopropenone (DPC). V is TRBV20-1 and J is TRBJ1-1, with D unresolved. The source of this sequence is a woman in her 50s with alopecia areata. Some clones in this sample may be carry-over from other donors' samples. The CDR3 sequence: CSAPGPSGTEAFF. Here the CDR3 DNA reads TGCAGTGCGCCCGGGCCTTCGGGAACTGAAGCTTTCTTT.